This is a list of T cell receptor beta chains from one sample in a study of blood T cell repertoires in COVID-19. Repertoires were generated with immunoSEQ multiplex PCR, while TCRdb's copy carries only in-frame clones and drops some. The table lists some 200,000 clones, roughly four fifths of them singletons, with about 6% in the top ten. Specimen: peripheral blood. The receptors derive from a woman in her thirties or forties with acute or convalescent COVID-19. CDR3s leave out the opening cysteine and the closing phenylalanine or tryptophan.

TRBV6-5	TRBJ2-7	ASSREGGGPYEQY
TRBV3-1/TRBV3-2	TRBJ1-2	ASSQTQGWGYT
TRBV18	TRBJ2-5	ASSPLAEETQY
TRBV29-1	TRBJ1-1	SVATPGQNTEAF
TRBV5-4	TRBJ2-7	ASSGDQSSYEQY
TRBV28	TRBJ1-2	ASRPDRGQGNYGYT
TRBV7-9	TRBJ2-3	ASSFATGTQY
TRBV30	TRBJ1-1	AWARQGNTEAF
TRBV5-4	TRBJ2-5	ASSARLAGGQETQY
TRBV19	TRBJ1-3	ASSGKTTGKGNTIY
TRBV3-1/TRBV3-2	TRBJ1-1	ASSQEGARAF
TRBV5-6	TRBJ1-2	ASRRDRGRVNYGYT
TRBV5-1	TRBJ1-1	ASTRQGSVTEAF
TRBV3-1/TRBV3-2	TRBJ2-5	ASSRAGEETQY
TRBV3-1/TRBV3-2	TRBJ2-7	ASSQGPAGSYEQY
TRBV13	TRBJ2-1	ASSRLAGDNEQF
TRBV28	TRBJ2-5	ASSLLQPGVAGSKTQY
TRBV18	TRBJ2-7	ASSPRGGRDEQY
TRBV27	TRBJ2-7	ASREVWDTLYEQY
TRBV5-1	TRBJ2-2	ASSQGQGIGELF
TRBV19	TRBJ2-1	ASSSQGAEQF
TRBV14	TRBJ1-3	ASSQLPRDRDRNTIY
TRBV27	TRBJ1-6	ASRRGSSPLH
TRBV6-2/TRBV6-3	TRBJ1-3	ASSDPGGTIY
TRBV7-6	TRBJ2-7	ASSSETSGSFKYEQY
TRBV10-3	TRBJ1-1	AIRGLAEAF
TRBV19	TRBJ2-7	ASSIGTYEQY
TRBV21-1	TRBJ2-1	ASSHRTVYNEQF
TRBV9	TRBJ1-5	ASSGGGGNQPQH
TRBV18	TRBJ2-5	ASSPGTSGRLETQY
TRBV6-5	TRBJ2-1	ASSYIWTSGGNEQF
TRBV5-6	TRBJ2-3	ASSFFTSGTDTQY